Each of the 6 T cell receptor beta chains below was sequenced from the same sample in a study of blood T cell repertoires in COVID-19 (dated by TCRdb to 2019 to 2021). Library generation was performed with the immunoSEQ multiplex PCR assay. The table was pulled from immuneACCESS by TCRdb, which kept in-frame rearrangements only. Such tables lose some clones; where checked, under half of the loss comes from unresolved V genes, and the rest has no known cause. The sample table lists around 140,000 clones, over 70% of them with a count of one. The ten largest clones represent 1.9% of the sample. Sequencing was done on a sample of peripheral blood. The receptors stem from a woman aged 55 to 70 with acute or convalescent COVID-19.

This clone has just a few counts. This chain uses TRBV20-1 with TRBJ2-5; TRBD1 matches at 7 bases. The CDR3 consists of 16 residues. Germline values: CDR1 DFQATT, CDR2 SNEGSKA (reference sequence). With 3 bases clipped from V and 1 base from J, the junction kept 11 bases outside the gene matches. The CDR3 region has the DNA TGCAGTGCTAGTAACACTTACGGGACAGTCCAAGAGACCCAGTACTTC. It specifies CSASNTYGTVQETQYF.

The chain combines TRBV25-1 with TRBJ2-3, with D uncertain. Trimming left V 8 bases short and J 4 bases short, with 4 bases between. The germline V gene has CDR1 MGHDK and CDR2 SYGVNS. The CDR3 totals 10 residues. The CDR3 sequence is CASESDTQYF. CDR3 in DNA: TGTGCCAGCGAGTCAGATACGCAGTATTTT.

The chain links TRBV6-5 to TRBJ1-6; perhaps TRBD1 as D (6 bases). V shed 6 bases and J shed 5 bases, with 11 bases lying between them. The CDR3 has 14 amino acids. CDR1 and CDR2 from the germline V gene are MNHEY and SVGAGI. This chain's CDR3 is CASSWTADNSPLHF. CDR3 DNA sequence: TGTGCCAGCAGCTGGACAGCTGATAATTCACCCCTCCACTTT.

This chain connects TRBV6-5 to TRBJ2-7, with 7 nucleotides matching TRBD1. Unmatched junction bases numbered 5, after V lost 4 bases and J lost 5 bases. The CDR3 runs to 13 residues. Germline lookup yields CDR1 MNHEY and CDR2 SVGAGI. The CDR3 loop reads CASSSLRGHEQYF. CDR3 nucleotides: TGTGCCAGCAGTTCCCTAAGGGGGCACGAGCAGTACTTC.

The chain joins TRBV3-1 (or the pseudogene TRBV3-2) to TRBJ1-4; no definite D call. Germline V gives CDR1 LGHDT, CDR2 YNNKEL (reference sequence). CDR3 size: 15 residues. V lost 2 bases and J 8 bases, leaving 15 bases between the germline ends. The CDR3 sequence is CASSQNDISTEKLFF. DNA for the CDR3: TGTGCCAGCAGCCAAAATGACATTTCGACCGAAAAACTGTTTTTT.

This chain joins TRBV7-2 and TRBJ1-1; D ambiguous. V lost 4 bases to trimming and J lost 0 bases, with 6 bases between them. Germline V gives CDR1 SGHTA, CDR2 FQGNSA. The length of the CDR3 is 13 residues. The CDR3 region is CASSWALNTEAFF. Written as DNA, the CDR3 is TGTGCCAGCAGCTGGGCCTTGAACACTGAAGCTTTCTTT.